This TCR beta chain is drawn from a study of CD8 T cells in ankylosing spondylitis. General study points: Significant enrichment of disease-linked clones was reportedly seen in matched ankylosing spondylitis synovial fluid. Earlier reports found some motif variants in synovial fluid and blood in reactive arthritis.

Scientists made TCR beta libraries using quantitative 5'-RACE with molecular barcodes. TCRdb called the 5' RACE reads again in MiXCR, with one record for every CDR3 protein. The sample yields a few hundred thousand distinct CDR3 sequences, roughly 10% seen once. Per germline, CDR1 SGDLS and CDR2 YYNGEE. Trimming left V 1 base short and J 6 bases short, with 11 bases between. The CDR3 extends over 13 amino acids. As to this clonotype: Antigen unknown.

V is TRBV9 and J is TRBJ2-7; no firm D call. This clonotype was sampled from a male donor with ankylosing spondylitis or in good health (not recorded which). Sequencing was carried out using blood, either unsorted or a sorted T cell fraction (not recorded which). The CDR3 DNA reads TGTGCCAGCAGCGTAAAAAGCGTCGGCGAGCAGTACTTC. This codes for CASSVKSVGEQYF.